This T cell receptor beta chain emerged from a study of cytomegalovirus exposure and HLA in healthy donors. Between the trimmed V and J ends, which lost 2 bases and 2 bases, there was a span of 5 bases. From germline, CDR1 is SGHNT and CDR2 YYREEE (reference sequence). The CDR3 has 13 amino acids. The assay was immunoSEQ multiplex PCR, and TCRdb's table has in-frame clones only and misses some. The sample records about 330,000 clones, more than 80% being singletons. The chain links TRBV5-4 to TRBJ1-5; D call uncertain. The sample comprised PBMCs. The origin of this receptor is a woman under 30 in good health and CMV-seronegative. The chain's CDR3 is CASSFGGNQPQHF. For the CDR3, the DNA is TGTGCCAGCAGCTTCGGGGGCAATCAGCCCCAGCATTTT.